In this sample, the clone carrying this T cell receptor (beta chain) turned up a few times. Its antigen is unidentified. MiXCR, applied by TCRdb to the 5' RACE reads, yields one record per CDR3 protein. Of about 340,000 distinct CDR3 sequences detected, about 12% appear once; the ten largest clones hold more than 3%. The V gene's germline CDR1 is DFQATT and CDR2 SNEGSKA (reference sequence). Trimming took off 0 bases at V and 5 bases at J, with 13 bases between the two ends. The CDR3 has 14 residues. This record belongs to a study of T cells after yellow fever vaccination. Turning to the study itself: For low cell numbers, libraries were made with SMART-Seq v4 Ultra Low Input.

Study results and caveats: Detected again after the booster were most primary-vaccination clones, at 96% CD4 and 70% to 90% CD8. Contaminants from the bulk population, in the form of abundant clonotypes, could be found in FACS-sorted repertoires.

The TCR was taken from a man aged 18-30 years who received the YFV17D yellow fever vaccine. The sequencing used CD4+ T cells sorted from PBMCs, collected 15 days after the yellow fever booster vaccination. The V call is TRBV20-1, the J call TRBJ2-5; D call uncertain. DNA of the CDR3: TGCAGTGCTAGAGATGGCGCGGCCAGGGAGACCCAGTACTTC. It codes for CSARDGAARETQYF.